The rows below give T cell receptor beta chains drawn from one sample of a study of blood T cells in healthy people across ages. TCRdb itself ran the 5' RACE reads through MiXCR, one entry per CDR3 protein. The sample consists of 780,000 or so distinct CDR3 sequences, less than 70% of them appearing once. The sample consisted of blood. These receptors were taken from a man at least 80 years old in good health. CDR3s include the opening cysteine and the closing phenylalanine or tryptophan. A D gene is named only where the DNA matches it firmly. Not every row has a clone size; where given, it reads once, few, many or a size class.

CDR3 DNA,CDR3 protein,J gene,clone size,V gene,D gene,CDR3 length
TGTGCCACCAGCAGAGGAGGGGGGGACTATCAGCCCCGGCATTTT,CATSRGGGDYQPRHF,TRBJ1-5,-,TRBV15,-,15
TGTGCCAGCAGCCCCCGAAGAGCGGGGTATGGGTACAATGAGCAGTTCTTC,CASSPRRAGYGYNEQFF,TRBJ2-1,-,TRBV7-2,TRBD2,17
TGTGCCAGCAGCTTCAGAGGGCAGGGGACAGATACGCAGTATTTT,CASSFRGQGTDTQYF,TRBJ2-3,once,TRBV7-8,-,15
TGCGCCAGCTCACGGACTAGCGGGAGGGATCCCTTCACCTACGAGCAGTACTTC,CASSRTSGRDPFTYEQYF,TRBJ2-7,-,TRBV10-2,TRBD2,18
TGTGCCAGCAGTCCTTGGGGGGACCTAGCCAAAAACATTCAGTACTTC,CASSPWGDLAKNIQYF,TRBJ2-4,-,TRBV12-3/TRBV12-4,-,16
TGCAGCGTTCGGCGGGGGAAGGCCGACACCGGGGAGCTGTTTTTT,CSVRRGKADTGELFF,TRBJ2-2,few,TRBV29-1,TRBD2,15
TGTGCCATCAGTGGCGGCGGCAGGTTAAGCGATGAGCAGTTCTTC,CAISGGGRLSDEQFF,TRBJ2-1,-,TRBV10-3,-,15
TGCGCCAGCAGTGGCAGGGAGAACTACGAGCAGTACTTC,CASSGRENYEQYF,TRBJ2-7,-,TRBV5-1,-,13
TGTGCCAGCATTGGTGGACGCGGGGCGAGTGGCACTGAAGCTTTCTTT,CASIGGRGASGTEAFF,TRBJ1-1,-,TRBV6-5,-,16
TGCAGTGGTACGGACAGCTTGGACGGTGAAGCTTTCTTT,CSGTDSLDGEAFF,TRBJ1-1,-,TRBV20-1,-,13
TGTGCCACCAGTGACCCGGACGGACAAGAGACCCAGTACTTC,CATSDPDGQETQYF,TRBJ2-5,few,TRBV24-1,-,14
TGTGCCAGCAGTTTCAGGACCTCTGAGGCCAACGTCCTGACTTTC,CASSFRTSEANVLTF,TRBJ2-6,-,TRBV27,-,15
TGCAGCGTCGTAGGGACCGGGGAGCTGTTTTTT,CSVVGTGELFF,TRBJ2-2,-,TRBV29-1,-,11
TGTGCCAGCACCCCCGGCTACAGCGGAAGCACAGATACGCAGTATTTT,CASTPGYSGSTDTQYF,TRBJ2-3,-,TRBV28,-,16
TGCAGTGCGGGGACTATCGCAGATACGCAGTATTTT,CSAGTIADTQYF,TRBJ2-3,once,TRBV20-1,TRBD2,12